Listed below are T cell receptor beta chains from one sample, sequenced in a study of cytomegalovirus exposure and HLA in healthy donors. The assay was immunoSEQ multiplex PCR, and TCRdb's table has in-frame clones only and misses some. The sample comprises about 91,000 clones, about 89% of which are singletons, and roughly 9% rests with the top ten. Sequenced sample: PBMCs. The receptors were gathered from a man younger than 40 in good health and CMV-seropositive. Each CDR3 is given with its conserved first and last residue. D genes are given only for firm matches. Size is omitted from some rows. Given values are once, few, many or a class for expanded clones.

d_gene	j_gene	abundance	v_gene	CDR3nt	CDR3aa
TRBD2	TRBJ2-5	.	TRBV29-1	TGCAGCGTTGCTGGGACTAGGCAAGAGACCCAGTACTTC	CSVAGTRQETQYF
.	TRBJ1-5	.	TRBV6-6	TGTGCCAGCAGAAACCCCACAAGGGGGGGTCAGCCCCAGCATTTT	CASRNPTRGGQPQHF
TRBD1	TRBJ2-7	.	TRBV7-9	TGTGCCAGCACGCAGGGGGCTAGGGCATCGGTGGGCGAGCAGTACTTC	CASTQGARASVGEQYF
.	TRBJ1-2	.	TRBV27	TGTGCCAGCAGTTTAATGCCCCAGGGTCGCTACACCTTC	CASSLMPQGRYTF
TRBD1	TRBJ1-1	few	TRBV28	TGTGCCAGCAGTTCGGACAGGGAAGCTTTCTTT	CASSSDREAFF
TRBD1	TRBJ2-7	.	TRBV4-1	TGCGCCAGCAGCCTGGGACAGCTGAACGAGCAGTACTTC	CASSLGQLNEQYF
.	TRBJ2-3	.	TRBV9	TGTGCCAGCAGCGCTGAGACAAGAATCACAGATACGCAGTATTTT	CASSAETRITDTQYF
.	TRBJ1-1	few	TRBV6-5	TGTGCCAGCAGTTACGCTCTCACCAGCACTGAAGCTTTCTTT	CASSYALTSTEAFF
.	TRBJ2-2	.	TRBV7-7	TGTGCTAGCAGAAAGACGGGGAACACCGGGGAGCTGTTTTTT	CASRKTGNTGELFF
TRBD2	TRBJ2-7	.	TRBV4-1	TGCGCCAGCAGCCATGGACTAGCGGGAGGGGAGCAGTACTTC	CASSHGLAGGEQYF
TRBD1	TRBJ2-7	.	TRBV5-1	TGCGCCAGCAGCCCAACCGGGACAGTTTCCTACGAGCAGTACTTC	CASSPTGTVSYEQYF
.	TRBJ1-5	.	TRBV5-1	TGCGCCAGCAGCCCAGGTTCGCAGGGCAATCAGCCCCAGCATTTT	CASSPGSQGNQPQHF
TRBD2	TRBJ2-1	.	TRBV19	TGTGCCAGTAGTACTTCTAGCGGGAGTAATGAGCAGTTCTTC	CASSTSSGSNEQFF
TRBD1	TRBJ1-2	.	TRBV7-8	TGTGCCAGCAGCTTAGGGACAGGTTCTGGCTACACCTTC	CASSLGTGSGYTF
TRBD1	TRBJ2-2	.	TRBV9	TGTGCCAGCAGCGTATCGACAGGGGCAAACACCGGGGAGCTGTTTTTT	CASSVSTGANTGELFF
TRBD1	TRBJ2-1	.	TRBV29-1	TGCAGCGTTGACGACAGGGGGTTATACAATGAGCAGTTCTTC	CSVDDRGLYNEQFF
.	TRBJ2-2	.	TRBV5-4	TGTGCCAGCACCCTCGGACCTAGCGAAACCGGGGAGCTGTTTTTT	CASTLGPSETGELFF
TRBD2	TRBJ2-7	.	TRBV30	TGTGCCTGGAGAAGTAGCGGGAGGAACTCGTACTTC	CAWRSSGRNSYF
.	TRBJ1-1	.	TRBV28	TGTGCCAGCAGCTACAGTGGGCCCACTTTCTTT	CASSYSGPTFF
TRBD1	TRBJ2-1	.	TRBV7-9	TGTGCCAGCAGCTCCTACAGGGGGAGAAGCGACAATGAGCAGTTCTTC	CASSSYRGRSDNEQFF
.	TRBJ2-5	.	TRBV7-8	TGTGCCAGCAGCATAATCGTTTCGGGGGATACCCAAGAGACCCAGTACTTC	CASSIIVSGDTQETQYF
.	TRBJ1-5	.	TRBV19	TGTGCCAGTACCCTTGGGGGGGCTAGCAATCAGCCCCAGCATTTT	CASTLGGASNQPQHF
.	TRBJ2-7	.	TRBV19	TGTGCCAGTAGTATGGGCAGGGCCCTCGAGCAGTACTTC	CASSMGRALEQYF